The source of this T cell receptor (beta chain) is a study of T cell repertoires in cytomegalovirus infection. About the research overall: CMV infection plus the matching HLA type was flagged by public TCR beta signatures.

TCRdb ran MiXCR on the reads and lists one entry per CDR3 protein. This sample has more than 350,000 distinct CDR3 sequences, with approximately 32% found just once. This clonotype appeared a few times. Antigen: not known. This CDR3 is built from 14 residues. V shed 3 bases and J 10 bases; nucleotides not matched to a gene: 6. Findings and caveats of the study: There were carriers of CMV plus the relevant HLA, and cumulative public TCR beta family frequency identified them. Across the ex vivo response, the dominant clonotypes were HLA-C-restricted CMV-specific TCR beta clonotypes.

The sample taken for sequencing was PBMCs. This sequence was found in a human donor in good health (CMV status not recorded). Some clones in this sample may be carry-over from other donors' samples. This rearrangement joins TRBV12-3 or TRBV12-4 to TRBJ1-6, with 7 nucleotides matching TRBD1. DNA for the CDR3: TGTGCCAGCAGTTTTGAGGGGGCGCACTCACCCCTCCACTTT. Its protein is CASSFEGAHSPLHF.